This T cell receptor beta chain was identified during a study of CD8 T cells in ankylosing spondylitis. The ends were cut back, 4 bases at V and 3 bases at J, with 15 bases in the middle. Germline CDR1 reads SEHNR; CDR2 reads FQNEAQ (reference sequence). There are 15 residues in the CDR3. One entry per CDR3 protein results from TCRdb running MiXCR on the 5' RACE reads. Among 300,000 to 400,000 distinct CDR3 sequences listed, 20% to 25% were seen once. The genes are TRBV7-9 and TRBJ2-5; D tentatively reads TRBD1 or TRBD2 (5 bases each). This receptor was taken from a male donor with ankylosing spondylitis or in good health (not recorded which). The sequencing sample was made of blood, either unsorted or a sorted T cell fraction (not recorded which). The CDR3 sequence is CASSSRGPGEETQYF. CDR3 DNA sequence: TGTGCCAGCAGCTCCCGGGGACCAGGCGAAGAGACCCAGTACTTC.